One sample yielded the 21 T cell receptor beta chains listed below, sequenced in a study of T cell responses to AZD1222 COVID-19 vaccine. Sequencing used immunoSEQ multiplex PCR; TCRdb keeps in-frame clones, though not all of them. The sample comprises roughly 160,000 clones, around nine tenths of which are singletons, and about 4.5% rests with the top ten. Sequencing used peripheral blood, obtained 28 days after the second AZD1222 dose. These receptors all stem from an adult who received the AZD1222 COVID-19 vaccine.

The chain uses TRBV9 and TRBJ2-3, with no clear D. The CDR3 is 12 residues long. Germline V lookup: CDR1 SGDLS, CDR2 YYNGEE. Trimming stripped 0 bases from V and 5 bases from J, with 4 bases between. The CDR3 DNA is TGTGCCAGCAGCGTAGATCGAGATACGCAGTATTTT. It encodes CASSVDRDTQYF.

This chain uses TRBV30 with TRBJ1-2; D unresolved. CDR1 and CDR2 from the germline V gene are GTSNPN and SVGIG (reference sequence). V was pared by 8 bases and J by 5 bases, with 18 bases between. The length of the CDR3 is 13 residues. This CDR3 reads CARTEGLLYGYTF. CDR3 nucleotide sequence: TGTGCCCGCACTGAGGGCCTCCTATATGGCTACACCTTC.

The rearrangement uses TRBV12-3 or TRBV12-4 and TRBJ1-2; D possibly corresponds to TRBD1 (6 bases). Trimming removed 5 bases from V and 4 bases from J, with 11 bases in between. The CDR3 has 13 amino acids. CDR3 amino acids: CASSPLGGYGYTF. The CDR3 DNA follows: TGTGCCAGCAGTCCGCTAGGGGGCTATGGCTACACCTTC.

The genes are TRBV5-4 and TRBJ2-5; D unresolved. V was pared by 1 base and J by 5 bases, with 15 bases between. The CDR3 is 15 residues long. Germline V gene data show CDR1 as SGHNT and CDR2 as YYREEE (reference sequence). In DNA, the CDR3 is TGTGCCAGCAGCTTGCCGACAACCCAAGGGGAGACCCAGTACTTC. This translates into CASSLPTTQGETQYF. Filled out from reference TRBV5-4 and TRBJ2-5, the complete variable domain reads ETGVTQSPTHLIKTRGQQVTLRCSSQSGHNTVSWYQQALGQGPQFIFQYYREEENGRGNFPPRFSGLQFPNYSSELNVNALELDDSALYLCASSLPTTQGETQYFGPGTRLLVL.

V and J are TRBV2 and TRBJ1-1; D not resolved. The germline V gene encodes CDR1 SNHLY and CDR2 FYNNEI. This CDR3 is built from 13 residues. The V gene lost 7 bases and the J gene lost 0 bases, with 9 bases spanning the gap. The CDR3 loop is CASKSDMNTEAFF. DNA of the CDR3: TGTGCCAGCAAATCAGACATGAACACTGAAGCTTTCTTT.

This rearrangement joins TRBV10-1 to TRBJ2-7; no firm D call. Germline values: CDR1 WNHNN, CDR2 SYGVQD (reference sequence). Trimming removed 1 base at V and 7 bases at J, with 8 bases between. This CDR3 has 12 residues. The CDR3 DNA reads as TGCGCCAGCAGTGAGTGGGGTGGGGAGCAGTACTTC. This gives the protein CASSEWGGEQYF.

In this sample, this clone turned up once. The chain employs TRBV30 and TRBJ2-5; D is unresolved. V was pared by 8 bases and J by 4 bases, with 5 bases between. This CDR3 contains 9 residues. The V gene's germline CDR1 is GTSNPN and CDR2 SVGIG (reference sequence). CDR3 nucleotides: TGTGCCAGTGGAGAGACCCAGTACTTC. This encodes CASGETQYF.

The chain has TRBV4-3 and TRBJ1-4, with 12 bases aligning to TRBD1. The V gene end was trimmed by 3 bases and the J gene end by 6 bases; junction bases not matched to a gene: 5. Germline CDR1 reads LGHNA; CDR2 reads YSLEER. This CDR3 contains 16 residues. In DNA, the CDR3 is TGCGCCAGCAGCCACCTCCGGGACAGGGGGCATGAAAAACTGTTTTTT. Amino acid sequence: CASSHLRDRGHEKLFF.

This sequence joins TRBV21-1 and TRBJ1-5. TRBV21-1 is flagged as a pseudogene. This CDR3 spans 16 amino acids. The CDR3 region is CASPRRCSRINQPQHF. The CDR3 DNA reads TGTGCCAGCCCGAGAAGGTGCTCGCGCATCAATCAGCCCCAGCATTTT.

V and J are TRBV14 and TRBJ2-7, with 9 bases identical to TRBD1. Trimming took 3 bases from V and 4 from J; bases not matched to a gene: 7. This CDR3 has 15 amino acids. CDR1 and CDR2 from the germline V gene are SGHDN and FVKESK. The CDR3 nucleotides read TGTGCCAGCAGCCATGGGACAGGGCAAGAATACGAGCAGTACTTC. The encoded protein is CASSHGTGQEYEQYF.

The rearrangement links TRBV29-1 to TRBJ2-5, with a tentative D call TRBD1 (6 bases). V dropped 4 bases and J dropped 4 bases, with 10 bases sitting between them. This CDR3 spans 12 amino acids. Germline CDR1 and CDR2: SQVTM and ANQGSEA. The chain's CDR3 is CSVASGAETQYF. Written as DNA, the CDR3 is TGCAGCGTTGCATCAGGGGCAGAGACCCAGTACTTC.

The chain couples TRBV7-9 to TRBJ1-2, with D perhaps matching TRBD1 (6 bases). CDR3 size: 14 residues. CDR1 and CDR2 (germline): SEHNR, FQNEAQ (reference sequence). Trimming removed 4 bases at V and 2 bases at J, with 11 bases between. The CDR3 DNA reads TGTGCCAGCAGCTCACCTCAGGGGAACTATGGCTACACCTTC. Translating it yields CASSSPQGNYGYTF.

The CDR3 nucleotides are TGTGCCAGCAGCCGAAGCTGGAACACTGAAGCTTTCTTT. This codes for CASSRSWNTEAFF. V is TRBV6-5 and J is TRBJ1-1; D ambiguous. This CDR3 contains 13 residues. In germline, CDR1 is MNHEY, CDR2 SVGAGI. Trimming cost V 6 bases and J 1 base, with 9 bases left between them.

CDR3 sequence (DNA): TGTGCCACCAGCAGAGAGGGAGGGACCACTGAAGCTTTCTTT. Translated, it gives CATSREGGTTEAFF. The chain joins TRBV15 to TRBJ1-1; TRBD1 might be the D (5 bases). The CDR3 covers 14 residues. Germline lookup yields CDR1 LNHNV and CDR2 YYDKDF (reference sequence). Trimming cost V 0 bases and J 4 bases, with 9 bases left between them.

The chain recombines TRBV6-5 with TRBJ2-7; 10 bases align to TRBD1. With V trimmed by 2 bases and J by 0 bases, 1 base remained unmatched. The length of the CDR3 is 15 residues. The germline CDR1 and CDR2 sequences are MNHEY and SVGAGI. The CDR3 protein is CASSYRDRGSYEQYF. Here the CDR3 DNA reads TGTGCCAGCAGTTACCGGGACAGGGGCTCCTACGAGCAGTACTTC.

This clone has only one observation. The genes are TRBV10-3 and TRBJ2-2; perhaps D is TRBD1 or TRBD2 (6 bases each). There are 14 residues in the CDR3. V lost 11 bases and J 0 bases, leaving 13 bases between the germline ends. Germline V gene data show CDR1 as ENHRY and CDR2 as SYGVKD. The CDR3 is CAVNRDSNTGELFF. CDR3 nucleotides: TGTGCCGTCAACAGGGACTCGAACACCGGGGAGCTGTTTTTT.

The chain links TRBV6-5 to TRBJ1-1; D unresolved. This CDR3 is built from 14 residues. CDR1 is MNHEY, CDR2 SVGAGI, per germline. V was trimmed by 6 bases and J by 1 base, leaving 12 bases between them. The CDR3 bases are TGTGCCAGCAGGGTAGGAGGGAAGAACACTGAAGCTTTCTTT. Protein sequence: CASRVGGKNTEAFF.

The chain links TRBV18 to TRBJ2-1, with D maybe TRBD2 (5 bases). The CDR3 runs 15 residues. Germline-derived CDR1 and CDR2 are KGHSH and LQKENI. V gave up 3 bases and J gave up 10 bases, with 19 bases separating them. The CDR3 region is CASSPTLGLAGEQFF. Here the CDR3 DNA reads TGTGCCAGCTCACCTACTCTTGGTCTAGCAGGAGAGCAGTTCTTC.

The gene calls are TRBV13 and TRBJ1-6; no clear D. Between the trimmed V and J ends, which lost 5 bases and 12 bases, there was a span of 11 bases. Germline CDR1 reads PRHDT; CDR2 reads FYEKMQ (reference sequence). The CDR3 is made up of 12 amino acids. CDR3 loop: CASSPRLGPLHF. CDR3 in DNA: TGTGCCAGCAGCCCCCGCCTGGGACCCCTCCACTTT.

V gene TRBV5-8 combines with J gene TRBJ2-3, with D hard to call. Germline V gene sequence: CDR1 SGHTS, CDR2 YDEGEE. This CDR3 region has 16 residues. V gave up 7 bases and J gave up 0 bases, with 18 bases separating them. CDR3 coding DNA: TGTGCCAGCTCCCCTTGGCCAGAAGTTAGCACAGATACGCAGTATTTT. Its translation is CASSPWPEVSTDTQYF.

V is TRBV7-2 and J is TRBJ1-6; D gene unclear. Trimming took 8 bases from V and 7 from J, leaving 24 bases between them. The CDR3 is made up of 17 amino acids. Germline V gene data show CDR1 as SGHTA and CDR2 as FQGNSA. In nucleotides, the CDR3 is TGTGCCAGCCGCCGGAGGAGGGAACTAAGAGTCAATTCACCCCTCCACTTT. Its protein is CASRRRRELRVNSPLHF.